The 6 T cell receptor beta chains below were found in one sample sequenced in a study of CD8+CD57+ T cells in acquired aplastic anemia (dated by TCRdb to the late 2010s). The sequencer listed for this sample is Illumina HiSeq 2000. TCR beta VDJ combination and CDR3 sequence profiling used genomic DNA as the template. Starting from the raw public reads, TCRdb applied fastp trimming at Q25, assembled clones with MiXCR and retained in-frame beta chains. Each entry merges the rows of one CDR3 protein and shows their most common DNA and genes. This sample gives fewer than 200,000 distinct CDR3 sequences in total; 55% to 80% of them show up just once. About 50% of the sample goes to the ten largest clones. Sequenced material: sorted CD4+, CD8+, or CD8+CD57+ T cells (not recorded which) from PBMCs. These receptors came from a human donor in good health.

This sequence joins TRBV5-1 and TRBJ1-4; D possibly corresponds to TRBD1 (6 bases). Germline V gene data show CDR1 as SGHRS and CDR2 as YFSETQ. Trimming cost V 4 bases and J 8 bases, with 18 bases left between them. The CDR3 sequence is 15 residues long. The CDR3 here is CASSPRWAGEEKLFF. CDR3 DNA: TGCGCCAGCAGCCCCCGGTGGGCAGGGGAGGAAAAACTGTTTTTT. Combining the CDR3 with reference TRBV5-1 and TRBJ1-4 gives the whole variable domain KAGVTQTPRYLIKTRGQQVTLSCSPISGHRSVSWYQQTPGQGLQFLFEYFSETQRNKGNFPGRFSGRQFSNSRSEMNVSTLELGDSALYLCASSPRWAGEEKLFFGSGTQLSVL.

The rearrangement uses TRBV9 and TRBJ1-5, with D possibly being TRBD1 (5 bases). V dropped 7 bases and J dropped 3 bases, with 14 bases sitting between them. This CDR3 spans 14 amino acids. CDR1 is SGDLS and CDR2 is YYNGEE in the germline V gene. CDR3 DNA: TGTGCCAGCGCGTCCGGGGCAGTCAATCAGCCCCAGCATTTT. This encodes CASASGAVNQPQHF.

The V gene is TRBV5-1, the J gene TRBJ2-3, with D perhaps given as TRBD1 or TRBD2 (5 bases each). CDR1 SGHRS and CDR2 YFSETQ come from the germline V gene. Trimming removed 4 bases at V and 3 bases at J, with 18 bases between. CDR3 length equals 16 residues. CDR3 loop: CASSGGQGAGTDTQYF. For the CDR3, the DNA is TGCGCCAGCAGCGGAGGTCAAGGGGCCGGGACAGATACGCAGTATTTT. Full variable domain (rest looked up from reference TRBV5-1 and TRBJ2-3): KAGVTQTPRYLIKTRGQQVTLSCSPISGHRSVSWYQQTPGQGLQFLFEYFSETQRNKGNFPGRFSGRQFSNSRSEMNVSTLELGDSALYLCASSGGQGAGTDTQYFGPGTRLTVL.

The table lists this clonotype with a few counts. V usage is TRBV11-2 and J usage is TRBJ1-3; D ambiguous. The CDR3 is 14 amino acids. CDR1 and CDR2 from the germline V gene are SGHAT and FQNNGV. Trimming removed 4 bases from V and 3 bases from J, with 10 bases in between. The CDR3 sequence: CASSSSRSGNTIYF. In nucleotides, the CDR3 is TGTGCCAGCAGCTCGAGCCGGAGTGGAAACACCATATATTTT.

This clonotype was counted at least ten times. The chain recombines TRBV5-5 with TRBJ2-6, with 7 nucleotides matching TRBD1. CDR3 length: 14 amino acids. Unmatched junction bases numbered 3, after V lost 5 bases and J lost 4 bases. The V gene's germline CDR1 is SGHKS and CDR2 YYEKEE (reference sequence). In nucleotides, the CDR3 is TGTGCCAGCAGAGGGGGCGCCGGGGCCAACGTCCTGACTTTC. It encodes CASRGGAGANVLTF.

The chain recombines TRBV7-4 with TRBJ1-2; D uncertain. Germline V gene lookup returns CDR1 SGHVT and CDR2 SQSDAQ. The CDR3 is made up of 11 amino acids. Trimming cost V 2 bases and J 6 bases, with 4 bases left between them. The CDR3 is CASSLSDGYTF. The CDR3 DNA follows: TGTGCCAGCAGCTTATCGGATGGCTACACCTTC. Complete variable domain (other parts from reference TRBV7-4 and TRBJ1-2): GAGVSQSPRYKVAKRGRDVALRCDSISGHVTLYWYRQTLGQGSEVLTYSQSDAQRDKSGRPSGRFSAERPERSVSTLKIQRTEQGDSAVYLCASSLSDGYTFGSGTRLTVV.